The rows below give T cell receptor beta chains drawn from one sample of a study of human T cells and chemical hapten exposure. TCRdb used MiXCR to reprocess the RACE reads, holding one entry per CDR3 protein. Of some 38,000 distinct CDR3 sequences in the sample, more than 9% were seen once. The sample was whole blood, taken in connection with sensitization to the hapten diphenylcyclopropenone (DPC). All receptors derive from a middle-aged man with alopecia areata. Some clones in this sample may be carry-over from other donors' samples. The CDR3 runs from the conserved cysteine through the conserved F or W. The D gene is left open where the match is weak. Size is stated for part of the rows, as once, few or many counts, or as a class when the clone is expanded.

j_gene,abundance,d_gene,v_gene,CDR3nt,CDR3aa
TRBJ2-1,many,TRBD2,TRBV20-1,TGCAGTGCTAGAAGTCGGGAGGGCCTGGGTGAGCAGTTCTTC,CSARSREGLGEQFF
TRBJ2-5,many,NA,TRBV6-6,TGTGCCAGCAGTGGGGGTGAGGAGACCCAGTACTTC,CASSGGEETQYF
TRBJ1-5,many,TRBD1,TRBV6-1,TGTGCCAGCACCCCGGGACAGGGGAGCAATCAGCCCCAGCATTTT,CASTPGQGSNQPQHF
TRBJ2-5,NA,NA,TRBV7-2,TGTGCCAGCAGCTTAGATCAAGAGACCCAGTACTTC,CASSLDQETQYF
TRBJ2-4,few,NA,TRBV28,TGTGCCAGCAGTTTCAACAGAAACATTCAGTACTTC,CASSFNRNIQYF
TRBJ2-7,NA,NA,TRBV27,TGTGCCAGCAGCAAAGGGGACGGAACCTACGAGCAGTACTTC,CASSKGDGTYEQYF
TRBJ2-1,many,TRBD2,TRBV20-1,TGCAGTGCTGTAAGGTCAGCGGGAGGGCGGAGCTCCTACAATGAGCAGTTCTTC,CSAVRSAGGRSSYNEQFF
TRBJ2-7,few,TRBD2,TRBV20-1,TGCAGTGCTAGAGATTGGGCGACTAGCGGGAGGGCCGACGACGAGCAGTACTTC,CSARDWATSGRADDEQYF
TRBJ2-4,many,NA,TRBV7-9,TGTGCCAGCAGCTTCGGAGCCCCCCGCGCCAAAAACATTCAGTACTTC,CASSFGAPRAKNIQYF
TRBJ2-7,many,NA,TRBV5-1,TGCGCCAGCAGCTTAAACTCAGGGTTCGGCGAGCAGTACTTC,CASSLNSGFGEQYF
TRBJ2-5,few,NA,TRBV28,TGTGCCAGCAGTTTATTAGGTTCTGGACGTCGGGACCAGTACTTC,CASSLLGSGRRDQYF
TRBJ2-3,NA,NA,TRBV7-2,TGTGCCAGCAGCTTAGTGGTCCTAGATACGCAGTATTTT,CASSLVVLDTQYF
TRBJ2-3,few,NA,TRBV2,TGTGCCAGCAGGTCCGACGGTCGGCGGGGACTGGATACGCAGTATTTT,CASRSDGRRGLDTQYF
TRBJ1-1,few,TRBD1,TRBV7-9,TGTGCCAGCAGCCCCGGGACAGGGGGTCCGGGCGACACTGAAGCTTTCTTT,CASSPGTGGPGDTEAFF
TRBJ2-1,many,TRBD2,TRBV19,TGTGCCAGTAGTATAGTTTCAGGCGGGAGCTCCTACAATGAGCAGTTCTTC,CASSIVSGGSSYNEQFF
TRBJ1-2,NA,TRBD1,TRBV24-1,TGTGCCACCAGTTCACAGGGGGAACAGGGTCCTGGCTACACCTTC,CATSSQGEQGPGYTF
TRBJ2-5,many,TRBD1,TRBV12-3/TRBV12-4,TGTGCCAGCAGCTCCCGGGCGGGACAGGGTATTGGAGAGACCCAGTACTTC,CASSSRAGQGIGETQYF
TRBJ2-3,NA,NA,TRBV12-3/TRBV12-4,TGTGTCAGCAGTTTAGGGGTACATACAGATACGCAGTATTTT,CVSSLGVHTDTQYF
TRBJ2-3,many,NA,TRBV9,TGTGCCAGCAGCCCCGGACTACGGAGCACAGATACGCAGTATTTT,CASSPGLRSTDTQYF
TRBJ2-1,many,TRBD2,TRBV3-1,TGTGCCAGCAGCCCTAATAGCGGGGATGCCTCCTACAATGAGCAGTTCTTC,CASSPNSGDASYNEQFF
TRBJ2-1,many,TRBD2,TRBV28,TGTGCCAGCAGTAAACCCCCGGGACTAGCGGGAGGGACCTACAATGAGCAGTTCTTC,CASSKPPGLAGGTYNEQFF
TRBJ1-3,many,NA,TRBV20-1,TGCAGTGCTAGAGACTCGGGCAGGGGCGGAAACACCATATATTTT,CSARDSGRGGNTIYF
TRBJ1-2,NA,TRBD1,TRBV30,TGTGCCTGGGCGACTCCGGGACAGGGCGTTTATTGGCGCGGCTACACCTTC,CAWATPGQGVYWRGYTF
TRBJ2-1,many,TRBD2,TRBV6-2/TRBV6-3,TGTGCCAGCAGCTCTTTGACTAGCGGGACCGGTAGCTCCTACAATGAGCAGTTCTTC,CASSSLTSGTGSSYNEQFF
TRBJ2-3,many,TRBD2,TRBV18,TGTGCCAGCTCGCAGACTAGCGGGGGGCATACAGATACGCAGTATTTT,CASSQTSGGHTDTQYF
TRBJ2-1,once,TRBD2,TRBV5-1,TGCGCCAGCAGGTCGGGAGGAGGATCCTACAATGAGCAGTTCTTC,CASRSGGGSYNEQFF